This TCR beta chain was obtained from a study of T cell clonotyping in hematopoietic cell transplantation. Notes on the study in general: Pathologically expanded recipient clonotypes increased progressively from day 30 to day 180 as diversity fell. Cells were unsorted, so CD4 and CD8 contributions were not separated.

Germline CDR1 is ENHRY and CDR2 is SYGVKD. The CDR3 loop spans 14 amino acids. V was pared by 10 bases and J by 4 bases, with 18 bases between. As concerns this clone: Its antigen is still unknown.

Some clones are missing from TCRdb's copy, which holds only in-frame ones; the method was immunoSEQ multiplex PCR. This table holds around 13,000 clones, approximately 80% found once. The V and J genes are TRBV10-3 and TRBJ2-3, with D possibly matching TRBD2 (6 bases). This sequence was found in a female patient in her 40s who had an allogeneic stem cell transplant from a related donor, so T cells may come from the graft donor. Some clones in this sample may be carry-over from other donors' samples. The source material was PBMCs, sampled 100 days after allogeneic stem cell transplant. DNA for the CDR3: TGTGCCAGCTCTATCCCCGGGGGTGCAGATACGCAGTATTTT. This codes for CASSIPGGADTQYF.